These 9 T cell receptor beta chains were sequenced from one sample in a study of tumor T cells in aggressive B-cell lymphoma listed by TCRdb under 2017. Library construction relied on the immunoSEQ multiplex PCR assay. Entries here come from immuneACCESS through TCRdb and include only in-frame sequences with V and J called. Some clones fail to appear in such tables; in the studies checked, an unresolved V gene covers under half of the shortfall, and the cause of the remainder is unknown. The sample contains fewer than 6,500 clones, 90% to 95% of them found a single time. The top ten constitute 3.8% of the sample. Sequencing was carried out using tumor tissue. The receptor source for this set is an adult with diffuse large B cell lymphoma.

This chain uses TRBV5-4 with TRBJ2-5, with D perhaps matching TRBD2 (7 bases). Germline V CDR1 and CDR2: SGHNT, YYREEE (reference sequence). V lost 10 bases, J lost 4 bases, and 23 bases lay in between. The CDR3 runs to 15 residues. CDR3 in DNA: TGTGCCGGACACGGGGGCGCGGGAGTGGGAGAGACCCAGTACTTC. Protein product: CAGHGGAGVGETQYF.

The chain uses TRBV27 and TRBJ2-7, with 11 nucleotides matching TRBD2. With V trimmed by 5 bases and J by 4 bases, 10 bases remained unmatched. In germline, CDR1 is MNHEY, CDR2 SMNVEV (reference sequence). The CDR3 spans 16 residues. The CDR3 sequence: CASSPSSGGILYEQYF. In nucleotides, the CDR3 is TGTGCCAGCAGTCCTTCTAGCGGGGGGATCTTGTACGAGCAGTACTTC.

The chain joins TRBV28 to TRBJ2-1; TRBD2 matches at 8 bases. This CDR3 region has 16 residues. Germline V gives CDR1 MDHEN, CDR2 SYDVKM. V was clipped by 2 bases and J by 3 bases; unmatched bases: 6. CDR3 sequence reads: CASSLPTSGGYNEQFF. The CDR3 region has the DNA TGTGCCAGCAGTTTACCCACGAGCGGGGGCTACAATGAGCAGTTCTTC.

The chain links TRBV19 to TRBJ1-1; D not resolved. Trimming left V 4 bases short and J 1 base short, with 10 bases between. The CDR3 extends over 14 amino acids. Germline lookup yields CDR1 LNHDA and CDR2 SQIVND (reference sequence). The CDR3 DNA sequence: TGTGCCAGTAGTAGCCAACGAGGGAACACTGAAGCTTTCTTT. Translated: CASSSQRGNTEAFF.

This clone was seen once. This chain links TRBV5-1 with TRBJ1-6, with 8 nucleotides matching TRBD1. From germline, CDR1 is SGHRS and CDR2 YFSETQ. The CDR3 has 14 amino acids. J gave up 9 bases and V 4 bases, and 6 bases lay outside the gene matches. The CDR3 protein is CASSAGQDSSPLHF. CDR3 DNA: TGCGCCAGCAGCGCGGGACAGGACAGTTCACCCCTCCACTTT.

This sequence joins TRBV7-3 and TRBJ2-2; TRBD1 might be the D (6 bases). Per germline, CDR1 SGHTA and CDR2 FQGTGA. The CDR3 contains 15 residues. Trimming cost V 5 bases and J 4 bases, with 14 bases left between them. CDR3 loop: CASSINDRSTGELFF. CDR3 in DNA: TGTGCCAGCAGCATTAACGACAGGAGCACCGGGGAGCTGTTTTTT. The variable domain in full, with the rest retrieved from reference TRBV7-3 and TRBJ2-2, is GAGVSQTPSNKVTEKGKYVELRCDPISGHTALYWYRQSLGQGPEFLIYFQGTGAADDSGLPNDRFFAVRPEGSVSTLKIQRTERGDSAVYLCASSINDRSTGELFFGEGSRLTVL.

The rearrangement joins TRBV7-2 to TRBJ1-2; the D gene is possibly TRBD1 (6 bases). Germline loops: CDR1 SGHTA, CDR2 FQGNSA. The CDR3 has 14 amino acids. Trimming cost V 5 bases and J 3 bases, with 13 bases left between them. CDR3 residues: CASSPAGAHYGYTF. The DNA of the CDR3 is TGTGCCAGCAGCCCCGCGGGGGCCCACTATGGCTACACCTTC.

The rearrangement links TRBV4-2 to TRBJ2-5; D is unresolved. Trimming took 0 bases from V and 0 from J, leaving 11 bases between them. CDR3 length equals 16 residues. The V gene's germline CDR1 is LGHNA and CDR2 YNFKEQ. CDR3 amino acids: CASSQEWQVYQETQYF. The CDR3 DNA is TGTGCCAGCAGCCAAGAATGGCAGGTCTACCAAGAGACCCAGTACTTC.

V usage is TRBV2 and J usage is TRBJ2-1; weak D call: TRBD1 (6 bases). CDR3 length: 13 amino acids. CDR1 is SNHLY and CDR2 is FYNNEI in the germline V gene. V lost 3 bases, J lost 8 bases, and 11 bases lay in between. This CDR3 reads CASSERGSYEQFF. DNA of the CDR3: TGTGCCAGCAGTGAGAGGGGGTCCTATGAGCAGTTCTTC. The whole variable domain, remainder taken from reference TRBV2 and TRBJ2-1, is EPEVTQTPSHQVTQMGQEVILRCVPISNHLYFYWYRQILGQKVEFLVSFYNNEISEKSEIFDDQFSVERPDGSNFTLKIRSTKLEDSAMYFCASSERGSYEQFFGPGTRLTVL.